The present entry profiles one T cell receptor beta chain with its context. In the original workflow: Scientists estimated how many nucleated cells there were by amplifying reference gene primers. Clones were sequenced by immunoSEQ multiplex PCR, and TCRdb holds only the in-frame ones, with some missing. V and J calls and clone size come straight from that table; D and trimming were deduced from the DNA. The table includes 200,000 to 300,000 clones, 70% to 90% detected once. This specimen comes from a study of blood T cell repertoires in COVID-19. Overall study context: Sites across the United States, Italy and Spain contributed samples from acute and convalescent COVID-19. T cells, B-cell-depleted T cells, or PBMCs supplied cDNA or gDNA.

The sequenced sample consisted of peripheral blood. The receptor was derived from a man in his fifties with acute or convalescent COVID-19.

Here the CDR3 reads CASSLAPPRADFYNEQFF. The DNA of the CDR3 is TGCGCCAGCAGCTTGGCCCCCCCGCGAGCGGATTTCTACAATGAGCAGTTCTTC. This chain connects TRBV5-1 to TRBJ2-1, with D possibly matching TRBD2 (5 bases). CDR3 length: 18 amino acids. The germline V gene has CDR1 SGHRS and CDR2 YFSETQ. V was pared by 0 bases and J by 3 bases, with 19 bases between.